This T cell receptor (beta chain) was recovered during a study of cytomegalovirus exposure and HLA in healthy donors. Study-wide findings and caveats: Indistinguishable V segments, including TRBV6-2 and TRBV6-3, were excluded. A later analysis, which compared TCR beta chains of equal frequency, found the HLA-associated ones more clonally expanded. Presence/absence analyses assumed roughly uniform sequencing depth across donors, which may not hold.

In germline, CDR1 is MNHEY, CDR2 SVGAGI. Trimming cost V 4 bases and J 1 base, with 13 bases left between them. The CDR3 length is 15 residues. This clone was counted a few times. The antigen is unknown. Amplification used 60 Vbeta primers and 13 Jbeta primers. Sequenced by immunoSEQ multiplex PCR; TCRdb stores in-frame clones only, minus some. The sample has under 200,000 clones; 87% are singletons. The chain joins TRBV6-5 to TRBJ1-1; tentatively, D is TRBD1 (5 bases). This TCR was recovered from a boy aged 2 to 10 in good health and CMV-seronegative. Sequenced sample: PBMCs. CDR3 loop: CASSLLGTSNTEAFF. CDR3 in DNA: TGTGCCAGCAGTTTGCTAGGGACTTCGAACACTGAAGCTTTCTTT.